The 30 T cell receptor beta chains presented below share a single source sample, sequenced in a study of shared clonotypes between healthy human individuals. The method was immunoSEQ multiplex PCR; TCRdb's version includes in-frame clones alone and lacks a portion of them. In the table there are around 2.5 million clones, more than 85% of which are singletons. The sample comprised naive CD4+ T cells from PBMCs. The subset denotes: CD45RA+ positively selected. Receptor source: a man aged 18 to 30 in good health. Some clones in this sample may be carry-over from other donors' samples.

The chain uses TRBV30 and TRBJ1-4; D remains unclear. This CDR3 region has 12 residues. V was clipped by 0 bases and J by 7 bases, with 6 bases between them. CDR1 is GTSNPN, CDR2 SVGIG, per germline (reference sequence). This CDR3 reads CAWSVAAEKLFF. CDR3 coding DNA: TGTGCCTGGAGTGTCGCAGCTGAAAAACTGTTTTTT.

The chain is built from TRBV21-1 and TRBJ1-5. TRBV21-1 is recorded as a pseudogene. CDR3 length: 16 amino acids. CDR3 nucleotides: TGTGCCAGCAGCTACGGGGGGGGTTATAGCAATCAGCCCCAGCATTTT. Translating it yields CASSYGGGYSNQPQHF.

As regards this clone: Other DNA sequences from this sample encode an identical CDR3 as well. The J gene is TRBJ2-7, the V gene TRBV7-2; no firm D call. Germline-derived CDR1 and CDR2 are SGHTA and FQGNSA. The CDR3 consists of 12 residues. The germline V and J ends were trimmed by 4 bases and 4 bases, with 8 bases remaining between them. This chain's CDR3 is CASSSSFYEQYF. The CDR3 DNA reads TGTGCCAGCAGCTCTTCGTTTTACGAGCAGTACTTC.

This chain uses TRBV7-8 with TRBJ2-2; perhaps TRBD1 as D (5 bases). The CDR3 sequence is 13 residues long. Germline V lookup: CDR1 SGHVS, CDR2 FQNEAQ. Trimming shortened V by 5 bases and J by 6 bases, and 10 bases separated the two germline ends. The CDR3 DNA reads as TGTGCCAGCAGCCAATACAGGTCCGGGGAGCTGTTTTTT. It yields the protein CASSQYRSGELFF.

Concerning this clone itself: The same CDR3 can be traced to other DNA sequences in this sample. The chain carries TRBV7-3 and TRBJ2-1, with 7 bases matching TRBD2. After removal of 2 bases from V and 0 bases from J, the junction contained 1 base not matched to a gene. From germline, CDR1 is SGHTA and CDR2 FQGTGA. CDR3 length: 15 residues. The CDR3 sequence is CASSLGLGSYNEQFF. CDR3 coding DNA: TGTGCCAGCAGCTTAGGACTAGGCTCCTACAATGAGCAGTTCTTC.

V usage is TRBV30 and J usage is TRBJ2-2; D is ambiguous. V lost 3 bases and J 2 bases, leaving 7 bases between the germline ends. Germline CDR1 reads GTSNPN; CDR2 reads SVGIG (reference sequence). The CDR3 runs to 13 residues. This CDR3 is CAWSRINTGELFF. In DNA, the CDR3 is TGTGCCTGGAGCAGGATTAACACCGGGGAGCTGTTTTTT.

V and J are TRBV25-1 and TRBJ2-3, with TRBD1 matching over 7 bases. V gave up 4 bases and J gave up 6 bases; unmatched junction bases: 16. This CDR3 spans 17 amino acids. From germline, CDR1 is MGHDK and CDR2 SYGVNS. The CDR3 bases are TGTGCCAGCAGTGGCCTAGGTCGGGGACAGCCTCTGGATACGCAGTATTTT. Amino acids: CASSGLGRGQPLDTQYF.

Concerning this clone: The sample has other DNA sequences that encode this CDR3 too. V and J are TRBV28 and TRBJ1-4, with 7 bases matching TRBD1. Per the germline V gene, CDR1 is MDHEN and CDR2 is SYDVKM. CDR3 length: 14 amino acids. Trimming at V came to 5 bases and at J to 3 bases, leaving 3 bases not matched to a gene. The CDR3 is CASSPGQPNEKLFF. CDR3 DNA: TGTGCCAGCAGTCCGGGACAGCCTAATGAAAAACTGTTTTTT. The whole variable domain, filled in from reference TRBV28 and TRBJ1-4, reads DVKVTQSSRYLVKRTGEKVFLECVQDMDHENMFWYRQDPGLGLRLIYFSYDVKMKEKGDIPEGYSVSREKKERFSLILESASTNQTSMYLCASSPGQPNEKLFFGSGTQLSVL.

The rearrangement links TRBV27 to TRBJ2-1; D is ambiguous. Trimming removed 1 base from V and 4 bases from J, with 5 bases in between. In germline, CDR1 is MNHEY, CDR2 SMNVEV (reference sequence). The CDR3 totals 13 residues. The CDR3 region has the DNA TGTGCCAGCAGTTTATTAGGGTACAATGAGCAGTTCTTC. Amino acids: CASSLLGYNEQFF.

The rearrangement joins TRBV11-3 to TRBJ2-3; TRBD2 matches at 15 bases. V shed 5 bases, J shed 4 bases, and the junction held 7 bases outside the gene matches. Germline V gene lookup returns CDR1 SGHNT and CDR2 YENEEA. The CDR3 loop spans 17 amino acids. CDR3 sequence: CASSPRTSGGVPDTQYF. The CDR3 DNA reads as TGTGCCAGCAGCCCCCGGACTAGCGGGGGGGTCCCAGATACGCAGTATTTT.

J is TRBJ1-3 and V is TRBV28; D is perhaps TRBD1 (6 bases). There are 17 residues in the CDR3. Trimming pared 3 bases from V and 4 bases from J, leaving 19 bases between. Germline CDR1 is MDHEN and CDR2 is SYDVKM. The CDR3 loop reads CASSLTQGVGGGNTIYF. CDR3 in DNA: TGTGCCAGCAGTTTGACACAGGGTGTCGGAGGGGGAAACACCATATATTTT.

The gene calls are TRBV27 and TRBJ2-7, with D perhaps matching TRBD1 or TRBD2 (7 bases each). V shed 2 bases and J shed 2 bases, with 19 bases lying between them. This CDR3 region has 17 residues. CDR1 and CDR2 from the germline V gene are MNHEY and SMNVEV (reference sequence). CDR3 nucleotides: TGTGCCAGCAGTTTAAGACCAGGGGGGGACGGCACCTACGAGCAGTACTTC. It specifies CASSLRPGGDGTYEQYF.

This chain connects TRBV6-1 to TRBJ1-5, with D unresolved. CDR3 length: 13 residues. Germline CDR1 and CDR2: MNHNS and SASEGT. V was pared by 0 bases and J by 4 bases, with 4 bases between. CDR3 residues: CASSEAQNQPQHF. In DNA, the CDR3 is TGTGCCAGCAGTGAAGCCCAAAATCAGCCCCAGCATTTT.

CDR3 nucleotide sequence: TGTGCCAGCAGCCTAGGTTCACGGGGCTATGGCTACACCTTC. Protein sequence: CASSLGSRGYGYTF. The chain is built from TRBV14 and TRBJ1-2; D unresolved. CDR3 length: 14 residues. The ends were cut back, 4 bases at V and 4 bases at J, with 13 bases in the middle. Per germline, CDR1 SGHDN and CDR2 FVKESK.

CDR3 loop: CASSWSGTKQETQYF. CDR3 bases: TGCGCCAGCAGCTGGTCCGGGACAAAACAAGAGACCCAGTACTTC. This chain links TRBV5-1 with TRBJ2-5; D possibly corresponds to TRBD1 (6 bases). The V and J ends lost 3 bases and 2 bases respectively, with 14 bases between them. Germline loops: CDR1 SGHRS, CDR2 YFSETQ. The CDR3 has 15 residues.

The CDR3 protein is CASSYTGAHETQYF. The CDR3 DNA sequence: TGTGCCAGCAGTTATACCGGGGCTCACGAGACCCAGTACTTC. The chain carries TRBV6-5 and TRBJ2-5; D possibly uses TRBD1 or TRBD2 (5 bases each). Trimming stripped 3 bases from V and 5 bases from J, with 13 bases between. This CDR3 contains 14 residues. Looked up from germline, CDR1 is MNHEY and CDR2 is SVGAGI.

The rearrangement joins TRBV28 to TRBJ2-3, with 9 bases fitting TRBD2. Germline trimming cut 5 bases from V and 1 base from J; bases unmatched to any gene: 4. The CDR3 totals 15 residues. CDR1 is MDHEN and CDR2 is SYDVKM in the germline V gene. The CDR3 protein is CASSVAGARTDTQYF. The CDR3 coding sequence is TGTGCCAGCAGTGTAGCGGGAGCCCGCACAGATACGCAGTATTTT. The complete variable domain, with remaining parts taken from reference TRBV28 and TRBJ2-3, reads DVKVTQSSRYLVKRTGEKVFLECVQDMDHENMFWYRQDPGLGLRLIYFSYDVKMKEKGDIPEGYSVSREKKERFSLILESASTNQTSMYLCASSVAGARTDTQYFGPGTRLTVL.

The chain employs TRBV5-1 and TRBJ2-7; 7 bases fit TRBD2. Trimming cost V 4 bases and J 2 bases; bases outside gene matches: 9. Germline-derived CDR1 and CDR2 are SGHRS and YFSETQ. The CDR3 covers 15 residues. In nucleotides, the CDR3 is TGCGCCAGCAGCCCAGCTAGCGGCGCCACCTACGAGCAGTACTTC. Its protein product is CASSPASGATYEQYF. The full variable domain, in which reference TRBV5-1 and TRBJ2-7 provide the parts outside the CDR3, is KAGVTQTPRYLIKTRGQQVTLSCSPISGHRSVSWYQQTPGQGLQFLFEYFSETQRNKGNFPGRFSGRQFSNSRSEMNVSTLELGDSALYLCASSPASGATYEQYFGPGTRLTVT.

The rearrangement links TRBV4-3 to TRBJ2-5; no clear D. The J call may be in error: the DNA end matches TRBJ2-7 better. CDR1 is LGHNA, CDR2 YSLEER, per germline. The CDR3 covers 14 residues. This CDR3 is CASSQGVGPNEQYF. CDR3 bases: TGCGCCAGCAGCCAAGGTGTCGGGCCCAACGAGCAGTACTTC.

The chain is built from TRBV30 and TRBJ1-5; D unclear. V was clipped by 0 bases and J by 0 bases, with 9 bases between them. The germline V gene has CDR1 GTSNPN and CDR2 SVGIG (reference sequence). The CDR3 covers 15 residues. This chain's CDR3 is CAWSVGGTSNQPQHF. In DNA form, the CDR3 reads TGTGCCTGGAGTGTGGGCGGAACTAGCAATCAGCCCCAGCATTTT.

On this clone: In the same sample, other DNA sequences code for this CDR3. This sequence joins TRBV7-2 and TRBJ2-7; the match to TRBD2 covers 10 bases. CDR1 and CDR2 (germline): SGHTA, FQGNSA. J lost 3 bases, V lost 1 base, and 3 bases had no gene match. This CDR3 has 15 amino acids. Here the CDR3 DNA reads TGTGCCAGCAGCTTAGGACTAGCGGGCTACTACGAGCAGTACTTC. It yields the protein CASSLGLAGYYEQYF.

V and J are TRBV9 and TRBJ2-5; TRBD2 matches at 9 bases. The V and J ends lost 2 bases and 5 bases, in that order; junction bases with no gene match: 10. The CDR3 is made up of 16 amino acids. CDR1 and CDR2 (germline): SGDLS, YYNGEE. CDR3 in amino acids: CASSVDGREGLETQYF. The CDR3 DNA is TGTGCCAGCAGCGTGGACGGGCGGGAGGGCCTCGAGACCCAGTACTTC.

This clone was seen only once. The J gene is TRBJ2-6, the V gene TRBV27, with D unclear. V was clipped by 5 bases and J by 0 bases, with 8 bases between them. This CDR3 region has 15 residues. Germline V gene sequence: CDR1 MNHEY, CDR2 SMNVEV (reference sequence). The CDR3 reads CASSAHDSGANVLTF. CDR3 in DNA: TGTGCCAGCAGTGCGCACGACTCTGGGGCCAACGTCCTGACTTTC.

The J gene is TRBJ2-3, the V gene TRBV6-5; 8 bases line up with TRBD1. This CDR3 spans 16 amino acids. CDR1 MNHEY and CDR2 SVGAGI come from the germline V gene. V lost 0 bases to trimming and J lost 5 bases; unmatched junction nucleotides: 7. The DNA of the CDR3 is TGTGCCAGCAGTTACTCTCGACAGGGGAGAGGAGATACGCAGTATTTT. Protein: CASSYSRQGRGDTQYF.

This chain connects TRBV9 to TRBJ2-1, with D tentatively TRBD1 (6 bases). The CDR3 consists of 15 residues. V was cut by 3 bases and J by 4 bases, with 14 bases left in between. Per the germline V gene, CDR1 is SGDLS and CDR2 is YYNGEE. The CDR3 is CASSATGGQYNEQFF. For the CDR3, the DNA is TGTGCCAGCAGCGCCACGGGCGGACAGTACAATGAGCAGTTCTTC.

The chain recombines TRBV19 with TRBJ2-3; no clear D gene. CDR1 is LNHDA and CDR2 is SQIVND in the germline V gene (reference sequence). The CDR3 is made up of 15 amino acids. V lost 6 bases to trimming and J lost 4 bases, with 17 bases between them. CDR3 DNA: TGTGCCAGTAGCCCCACGTTGCAGGTGGCAGATACGCAGTATTTT. Protein sequence: CASSPTLQVADTQYF. Variable domain in full (rest from reference TRBV19 and TRBJ2-3): DGGITQSPKYLFRKEGQNVTLSCEQNLNHDAMYWYRQDPGQGLRLIYYSQIVNDFQKGDIAEGYSVSREKKESFPLTVTSAQKNPTAFYLCASSPTLQVADTQYFGPGTRLTVL.

The rearrangement joins TRBV28 to TRBJ1-2; perhaps TRBD1 as D (6 bases). The germline V gene has CDR1 MDHEN and CDR2 SYDVKM. V lost 5 bases, J lost 5 bases, and 24 bases lay in between. The CDR3 spans 17 residues. CDR3: CASSGSPGTSLSYGYTF. CDR3 bases: TGTGCCAGCAGTGGGTCCCCAGGGACAAGCTTAAGTTATGGCTACACCTTC.

This clone has a handful of counts. This sequence joins TRBV28 and TRBJ2-7; D uncertain. The germline V gene has CDR1 MDHEN and CDR2 SYDVKM. The V end was cut by 5 bases, the J end by 3 bases, with 11 bases between. This CDR3 is 13 amino acids long. The CDR3 sequence: CASSPDTRYEQYF. The CDR3 nucleotides are TGTGCCAGCAGTCCAGACACCCGCTACGAGCAGTACTTC.

Concerning this clone itself: Other DNA sequences from this sample encode an identical CDR3 as well. V is TRBV7-9 and J is TRBJ1-2, with D maybe TRBD1 (5 bases). Trimming cost V 1 base and J 8 bases, with 8 bases left between them. The CDR3 length is 12 residues. From germline, CDR1 is SEHNR and CDR2 FQNEAQ (reference sequence). As DNA, the CDR3 is TGTGCCAGCAGCTTAGTGGGGGACGGCTACACCTTC. Protein sequence: CASSLVGDGYTF. Full variable domain (missing parts from reference TRBV7-9 and TRBJ1-2): DTGVSQNPRHKITKRGQNVTFRCDPISEHNRLYWYRQTLGQGPEFLTYFQNEAQLEKSRLLSDRFSAERPKGSFSTLEIQRTEQGDSAMYLCASSLVGDGYTFGSGTRLTVV.

The chain employs TRBV29-1 and TRBJ2-1; 10 nucleotides line up with TRBD2. CDR3 length: 15 amino acids. The junction had 10 bases not matched to a gene; V was cut back by 2 bases and J by 9 bases. Germline V gene sequence: CDR1 SQVTM, CDR2 ANQGSEA. CDR3 residues: CSVEYGLAGEGEQFF. In DNA, the CDR3 is TGCAGCGTTGAATATGGGCTAGCGGGAGAGGGTGAGCAGTTCTTC.